Included here is one T cell receptor (beta chain) sequence, with context. Its antigen is unidentified. This entry comes from a study of T cell responses to AZD1222 COVID-19 vaccine. As for the study in general: Second-dose groups at about 4 or about 12 weeks were pooled. The study's findings and limits: Among spike-specific TCRs, nearly half reportedly target unmutated variant regions.

Libraries were prepared by immunoSEQ multiplex PCR; TCRdb keeps only in-frame clonotypes and omits some of them. There are tens of thousands of clones in the sample; about 87% occur only once, and over 5.5% lies in the top ten. The germline gives CDR1 SGHRS, CDR2 YFSETQ. Trimming removed 4 bases at V and 5 bases at J, with 12 bases between. The length of the CDR3 is 13 residues. The specimen was peripheral blood, collected on day 0 of AZD1222 vaccination. The receptor comes from an adult in good health. This chain connects TRBV5-1 to TRBJ2-5, with D uncertain. The CDR3 is CASSVQVGETQYF. The CDR3 DNA reads TGCGCCAGCAGCGTTCAAGTAGGGGAGACCCAGTACTTC.